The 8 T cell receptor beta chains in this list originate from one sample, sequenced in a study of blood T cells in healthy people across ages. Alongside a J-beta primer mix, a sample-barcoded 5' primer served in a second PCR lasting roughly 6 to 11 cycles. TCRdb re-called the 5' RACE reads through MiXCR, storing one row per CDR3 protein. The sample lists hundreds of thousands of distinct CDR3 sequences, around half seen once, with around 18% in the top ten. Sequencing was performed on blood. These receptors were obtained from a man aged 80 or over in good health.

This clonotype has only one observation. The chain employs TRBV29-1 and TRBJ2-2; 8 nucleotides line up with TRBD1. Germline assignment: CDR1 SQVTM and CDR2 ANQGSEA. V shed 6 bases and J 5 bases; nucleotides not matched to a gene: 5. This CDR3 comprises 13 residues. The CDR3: CSVRTGRTGELFF. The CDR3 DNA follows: TGCAGCGTCCGGACAGGGAGGACCGGGGAGCTGTTTTTT.

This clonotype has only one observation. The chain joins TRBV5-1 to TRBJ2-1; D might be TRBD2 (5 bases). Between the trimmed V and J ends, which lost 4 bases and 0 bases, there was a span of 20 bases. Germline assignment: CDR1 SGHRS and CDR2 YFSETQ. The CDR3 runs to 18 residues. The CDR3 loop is CASSLGFGSEYSYNEQFF. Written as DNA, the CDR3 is TGCGCCAGCAGCCTGGGATTTGGTAGCGAGTACTCCTACAATGAGCAGTTCTTC.

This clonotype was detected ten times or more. CDR3 sequence reads: CASSTRHPEGETQYF. Here the CDR3 DNA reads TGTGCCAGCAGCACCCGACACCCGGAGGGGGAGACCCAGTACTTC. The chain employs TRBV21-1 and TRBJ2-5; no check of the table's D call, TRBD2, against the DNA was made. TRBV21-1 has pseudogene status. The CDR3 extends over 15 amino acids.

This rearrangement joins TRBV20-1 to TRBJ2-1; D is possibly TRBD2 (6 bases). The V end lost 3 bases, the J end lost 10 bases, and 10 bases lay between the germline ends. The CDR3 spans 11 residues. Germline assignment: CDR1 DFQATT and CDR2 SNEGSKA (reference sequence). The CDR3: CSASYLAEQFF. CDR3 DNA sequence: TGCAGTGCTAGCTATCTAGCGGAGCAGTTCTTC.

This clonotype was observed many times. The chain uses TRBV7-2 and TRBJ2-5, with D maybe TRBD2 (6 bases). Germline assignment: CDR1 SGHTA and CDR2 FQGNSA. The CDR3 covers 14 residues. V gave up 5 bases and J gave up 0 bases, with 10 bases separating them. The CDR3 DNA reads TGTGCCAGCAGCCCCGGAGGGAACCAAGAGACCCAGTACTTC. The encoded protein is CASSPGGNQETQYF.

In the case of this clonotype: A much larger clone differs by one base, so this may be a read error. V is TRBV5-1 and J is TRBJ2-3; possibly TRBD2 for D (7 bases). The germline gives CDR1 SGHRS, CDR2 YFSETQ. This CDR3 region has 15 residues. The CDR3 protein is CASSLGTAQRDTRYF. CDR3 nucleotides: TGCGCCAGCAGCTTGGGGACAGCCCAGCGGGATACGCGGTATTTT.

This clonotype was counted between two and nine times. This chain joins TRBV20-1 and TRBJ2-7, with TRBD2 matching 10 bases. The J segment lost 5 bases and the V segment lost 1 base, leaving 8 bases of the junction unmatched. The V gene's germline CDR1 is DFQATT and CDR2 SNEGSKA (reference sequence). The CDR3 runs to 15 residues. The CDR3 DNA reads TGCAGTGCTAGAGGAGCGGGAGGGGGGGAAAACGAGCAGTACTTC. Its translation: CSARGAGGGENEQYF.

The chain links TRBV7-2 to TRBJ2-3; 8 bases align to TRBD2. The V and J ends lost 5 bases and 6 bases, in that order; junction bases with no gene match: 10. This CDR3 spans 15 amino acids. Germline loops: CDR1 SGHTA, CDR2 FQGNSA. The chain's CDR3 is CASSPRSGSGDTQYF. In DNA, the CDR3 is TGTGCCAGCAGCCCTCGAAGCGGGAGTGGGGATACGCAGTATTTT.